Following are 13 T cell receptor beta chains from one sample sequenced in a study of T cells of healthy individuals. Each CDR3 protein is one row after TCRdb ran MiXCR on the 5' RACE reads. This table holds fewer than 90,000 distinct CDR3 sequences, more than 4.5% found once. These receptors came from a female donor in good health.

This clonotype was seen repeatedly, ten times or more. This sequence joins TRBV6-5 and TRBJ1-1; unclear D gene. The CDR3 contains 13 residues. The V end lost 3 bases, the J end lost 1 base, and 6 bases lay between the germline ends. Looked up from germline, CDR1 is MNHEY and CDR2 is SVGAGI. The CDR3 loop is CASSYAENTEAFF. The CDR3 DNA reads as TGTGCCAGCAGTTATGCCGAGAACACTGAAGCTTTCTTT.

This clonotype was seen a handful of times. V usage is TRBV6-2 or TRBV6-3 and J usage is TRBJ2-2; D possibly uses TRBD1 or TRBD2 (5 bases each). Germline V gives CDR1 MNHEY, CDR2 SVGEGT. The CDR3 runs 14 residues. V lost 10 bases to trimming and J lost 0 bases, with 12 bases between them. This CDR3 reads CATSEGTNTGELFF. The DNA of the CDR3 is TGTGCCACTTCTGAGGGGACGAACACCGGGGAGCTGTTTTTT.

This clonotype has a count of ten or more. This chain connects TRBV20-1 to TRBJ1-3; no firm D call. Trimming removed 3 bases from V and 0 bases from J, with 6 bases in between. There are 13 residues in the CDR3. Germline V gene lookup returns CDR1 DFQATT and CDR2 SNEGSKA (reference sequence). CDR3 protein: CSASEGSGNTIYF. The CDR3 nucleotides read TGCAGTGCTAGTGAGGGCTCTGGAAACACCATATATTTT.

There are many counts of this clonotype. This sequence joins TRBV6-2 or TRBV6-3 and TRBJ2-3, with no clear D. This CDR3 comprises 13 residues. CDR1 and CDR2 from the germline V gene are MNHEY and SVGEGT. The V end lost 6 bases, the J end lost 2 bases, and 9 bases lay between the germline ends. As DNA, the CDR3 is TGTGCCAGCAGGATCGGAACCACAGATACGCAGTATTTT. This encodes CASRIGTTDTQYF.

This clonotype was counted at least ten times. The chain combines TRBV2 with TRBJ2-5, with unresolved D. This CDR3 is 12 amino acids long. CDR1 and CDR2 (germline): SNHLY, FYNNEI. The ends were cut back, 0 bases at V and 9 bases at J, with 8 bases in the middle. The CDR3 nucleotides read TGTGCCAGCAGTGAAGCGCTCCAGGCCCAGTACTTC. Its protein is CASSEALQAQYF.

This clonotype was observed at least ten times. The chain uses TRBV18 and TRBJ1-1, with 8 bases matching TRBD1. With 1 base clipped from V and 11 bases from J, the junction kept 3 bases outside the gene matches. Germline CDR1 and CDR2: KGHSH and LQKENI. This CDR3 contains 12 residues. CDR3 region: CASSPRTGGAFF. CDR3 DNA sequence: TGTGCCAGCTCACCACGAACAGGGGGGGCTTTCTTT.

The genes are TRBV29-1 and TRBJ2-5, with 10 bases fitting TRBD2. Germline V gene sequence: CDR1 SQVTM, CDR2 ANQGSEA. V shed 3 bases and J 4 bases; nucleotides not matched to a gene: 5. The CDR3 contains 14 residues. Here the CDR3 DNA reads TGCAGCGTTGATGGGGCTAGCGGGAGAGAGACCCAGTACTTC. The encoded protein is CSVDGASGRETQYF.

This clonotype was seen ten or more times. The V and J genes are TRBV2 and TRBJ2-4; D is uncertain. Per germline, CDR1 SNHLY and CDR2 FYNNEI. V lost 8 bases and J 1 base, leaving 15 bases between the germline ends. The CDR3 length is 15 residues. The CDR3 DNA reads TGTGCCAGCGCGGCGACTTTCAGGGCCAAAAACATTCAGTACTTC. It yields the protein CASAATFRAKNIQYF.

This clonotype was observed many times. V gene TRBV7-8 combines with J gene TRBJ2-3; no firm D call. Germline V gene sequence: CDR1 SGHVS, CDR2 FQNEAQ. The CDR3 consists of 16 residues. V was cut by 2 bases and J by 3 bases, with 15 bases left in between. CDR3 in amino acids: CASSLRLIVRTDTQYF. For the CDR3, the DNA is TGTGCCAGCAGCTTAAGGCTAATTGTCAGAACAGATACGCAGTATTTT.

This clonotype showed up many times. The chain recombines TRBV6-2 or TRBV6-3 with TRBJ1-1, with D tentatively TRBD1 (5 bases). This CDR3 has 17 residues. Germline lookup yields CDR1 MNHEY and CDR2 SVGEGT. The V end was cut by 8 bases, the J end by 8 bases, with 30 bases between. CDR3 region: CASHKKKGTAAFIEAFF. Here the CDR3 DNA reads TGTGCCAGCCATAAAAAGAAGGGGACCGCCGCATTCATAGAAGCTTTCTTT.

The sample holds many counts of this clonotype. The V call is TRBV14, the J call TRBJ1-1; D unresolved. V was trimmed by 4 bases and J by 6 bases, leaving 12 bases between them. This CDR3 is built from 13 residues. Germline CDR1 and CDR2: SGHDN and FVKESK. The CDR3 region is CASSPFPGAEAFF. The CDR3, as DNA: TGTGCCAGCAGCCCATTCCCGGGAGCTGAAGCTTTCTTT.

This clonotype was counted many times. V usage is TRBV28 and J usage is TRBJ1-6, with a possible D match to TRBD1 (6 bases). The CDR3 runs 14 residues. V was trimmed by 6 bases and J by 6 bases, leaving 12 bases between them. The germline V gene has CDR1 MDHEN and CDR2 SYDVKM. CDR3 amino acids: CASRPDRFNSPLHF. The DNA of the CDR3 is TGTGCCAGCAGGCCAGACAGGTTTAATTCACCCCTCCACTTT.

This clonotype appeared many times. V is TRBV7-9 and J is TRBJ2-1; D is unclear. Trimming cost V 5 bases and J 3 bases, with 20 bases left between them. The CDR3 has 17 residues. Germline assignment: CDR1 SEHNR and CDR2 FQNEAQ (reference sequence). CDR3 sequence reads: CASSQRVLSALYNEQFF. CDR3 in DNA: TGTGCCAGCAGCCAACGGGTCTTGAGTGCTCTCTACAATGAGCAGTTCTTC.